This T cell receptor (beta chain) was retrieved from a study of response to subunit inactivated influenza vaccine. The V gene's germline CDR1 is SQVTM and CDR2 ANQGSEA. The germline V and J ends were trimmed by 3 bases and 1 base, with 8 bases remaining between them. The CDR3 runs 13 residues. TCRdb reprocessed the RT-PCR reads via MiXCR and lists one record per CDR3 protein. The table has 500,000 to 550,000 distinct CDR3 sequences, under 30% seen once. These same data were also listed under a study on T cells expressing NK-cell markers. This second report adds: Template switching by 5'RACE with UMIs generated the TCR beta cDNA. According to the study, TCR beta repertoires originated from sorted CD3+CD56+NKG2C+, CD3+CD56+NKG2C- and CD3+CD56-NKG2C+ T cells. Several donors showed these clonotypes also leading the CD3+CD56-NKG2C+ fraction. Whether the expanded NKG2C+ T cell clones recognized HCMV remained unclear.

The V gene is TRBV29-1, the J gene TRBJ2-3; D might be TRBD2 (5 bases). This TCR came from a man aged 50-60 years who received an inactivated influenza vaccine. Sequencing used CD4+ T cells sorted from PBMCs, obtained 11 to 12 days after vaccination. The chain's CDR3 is CSVDKGGTDTQYF. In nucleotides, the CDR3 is TGCAGCGTTGACAAGGGAGGCACAGATACGCAGTATTTT.